A single sample is the source of the 16 T cell receptor beta chains below, sequenced in a study of graft-versus-host responses after intestinal transplantation. Clones were read by immunoSEQ multiplex PCR, and TCRdb kept only the in-frame ones, dropping some. The profile shows 95,000 to 150,000 clones, around 95% of them singletons. The antigens of these receptors remain unknown. The starting material was unstimulated CD8+ T cells sorted from spleen or lymph node cells, obtained before intestinal transplant. All receptors derive from a human donor who received an intestinal transplant.

CDR3: CASSLGAGGEQYF. CDR3 in DNA: TGTGCCAGCAGCTTAGGGGCGGGGGGCGAGCAGTACTTC. The chain recombines TRBV7-6 with TRBJ2-7; 8 nucleotides align to TRBD2. V lost 1 base, J lost 6 bases, and 2 bases stayed unmatched. Germline V CDR1 and CDR2: SGHVS, FNYEAQ. This CDR3 spans 13 amino acids.

The chain employs TRBV19 and TRBJ2-2, with 10 bases matching TRBD2. This CDR3 spans 16 amino acids. The J segment lost 6 bases and the V segment lost 5 bases, leaving 9 bases of the junction unmatched. Germline V gives CDR1 LNHDA, CDR2 SQIVND (reference sequence). CDR3 region: CASSDPPSGGAGELFF. CDR3 in DNA: TGTGCCAGTAGTGATCCCCCAAGCGGGGGGGCCGGGGAGCTGTTTTTT.

The rearrangement uses TRBV9 and TRBJ2-1; D might be TRBD2 (5 bases). This CDR3 comprises 15 residues. V dropped 0 bases and J dropped 2 bases, with 9 bases sitting between them. CDR1 and CDR2 from the germline V gene are SGDLS and YYNGEE. DNA for the CDR3: TGTGCCAGCAGCGTAGACCCCGGGGCCTACAATGAGCAGTTCTTC. Its protein is CASSVDPGAYNEQFF.

The chain couples TRBV28 to TRBJ2-5; D not certain. Trimming removed 6 bases at V and 4 bases at J, with 15 bases between. The germline V gene has CDR1 MDHEN and CDR2 SYDVKM. This CDR3 is built from 14 residues. Here the CDR3 DNA reads TGTGCCAGCAGCCCGATAGTAGGTAGAGAGACCCAGTACTTC. It translates to CASSPIVGRETQYF.

This chain joins TRBV11-2 and TRBJ1-2, with D perhaps TRBD1 (5 bases). Trimming removed 1 base from V and 7 bases from J, with 10 bases in between. Germline CDR1 reads SGHAT; CDR2 reads FQNNGV. This CDR3 is built from 13 residues. The CDR3 is CASSLGGITGYTF. The CDR3 bases are TGTGCCAGCAGCTTAGGGGGGATTACTGGCTACACCTTC.

This clone came up once. The chain recombines TRBV9 with TRBJ1-4; weak D call: TRBD1 (6 bases). Germline V gives CDR1 SGDLS, CDR2 YYNGEE. The V end was cut by 3 bases, the J end by 0 bases, with 18 bases between. There are 18 residues in the CDR3. CDR3 in amino acids: CASSAETGGRATNEKLFF. CDR3 coding DNA: TGTGCCAGCAGCGCCGAAACGGGGGGCCGAGCAACTAATGAAAAACTGTTTTTT. Full variable domain (missing parts from reference TRBV9 and TRBJ1-4): DSGVTQTPKHLITATGQRVTLRCSPRSGDLSVYWYQQSLDQGLQFLIQYYNGEERAKGNILERFSAQQFPDLHSELNLSSLELGDSALYFCASSAETGGRATNEKLFFGSGTQLSVL.

The V call is TRBV7-2, the J call TRBJ2-3; 7 nucleotides agree with TRBD1. The CDR3 covers 19 residues. The V segment lost 2 bases and the J segment 0 bases; nucleotides outside the gene matches: 14. Looked up from germline, CDR1 is SGHTA and CDR2 is FQGNSA. DNA for the CDR3: TGTGCCAGCAGCTTAAGGGGACAGACGCTTGGGGTTAGCACAGATACGCAGTATTTT. This translates into CASSLRGQTLGVSTDTQYF.

The rearrangement links TRBV6-4 to TRBJ2-1; 14 nucleotides agree with TRBD2. The CDR3 loop spans 14 amino acids. With 4 bases clipped from V and 10 bases from J, the junction kept 3 bases outside the gene matches. The V gene's germline CDR1 is MRHNA and CDR2 SNTAGT. The CDR3 DNA reads as TGTGCCAGCAGTGTTGGACTAGCGGGAGGAGAGCAGTTCTTC. This codes for CASSVGLAGGEQFF.

The chain employs TRBV28 and TRBJ1-2; D is unresolved. The CDR3 is made up of 16 amino acids. Germline-derived CDR1 and CDR2 are MDHEN and SYDVKM. Trimming cost V 8 bases and J 6 bases, with 25 bases left between them. Written as DNA, the CDR3 is TGTGCCAGCTATTCGACTAGGGCGTGGGATGGAGATGGCTACACCTTC. This sequence encodes CASYSTRAWDGDGYTF.

The rearrangement links TRBV4-3 to TRBJ2-7, with a weak D call TRBD1 (6 bases). The length of the CDR3 is 15 residues. Trimming took off 1 base at V and 2 bases at J, with 12 bases between the two ends. CDR1 and CDR2 (germline): LGHNA, YSLEER. The CDR3 sequence: CASSQALQGPYEQYF. CDR3 coding DNA: TGCGCCAGCAGCCAAGCCCTCCAGGGGCCCTACGAGCAGTACTTC.

The J gene is TRBJ2-1, the V gene TRBV5-1; no clear D. The CDR3 runs to 11 residues. Germline V gives CDR1 SGHRS, CDR2 YFSETQ. Trimming left V 0 bases short and J 6 bases short, with 1 base between. CDR3 protein: CASSLGNEQFF. DNA for the CDR3: TGCGCCAGCAGCTTGGGCAATGAGCAGTTCTTC.

The rearrangement uses TRBV19 and TRBJ2-7; the D gene is possibly TRBD2 (5 bases). The V and J ends lost 1 base and 2 bases respectively, with 9 bases between them. CDR1 is LNHDA, CDR2 SQIVND, per germline (reference sequence). CDR3 length: 14 residues. CDR3 sequence reads: CASSIGGWAYEQYF. The CDR3 coding sequence is TGTGCCAGTAGTATAGGAGGGTGGGCCTACGAGCAGTACTTC.

This sequence joins TRBV13 and TRBJ1-2; 9 bases align to TRBD1. V lost 5 bases, J lost 4 bases, and 5 bases stayed unmatched. CDR3 size: 14 residues. CDR1 and CDR2 from the germline V gene are PRHDT and FYEKMQ (reference sequence). The CDR3 nucleotides are TGTGCCAGCAGCCCCCGGACAGGGGTCTATGGCTACACCTTC. The encoded protein is CASSPRTGVYGYTF.

The V and J genes are TRBV13 and TRBJ2-7; a weak D match, TRBD1 (6 bases). Germline lookup yields CDR1 PRHDT and CDR2 FYEKMQ (reference sequence). The length of the CDR3 is 14 residues. Trimming cost V 5 bases and J 1 base, with 12 bases left between them. In DNA, the CDR3 is TGTGCCAGCAGCACCCGACAGGAATCCTACGAGCAGTACTTC. Protein product: CASSTRQESYEQYF.

The V gene is TRBV19, the J gene TRBJ2-2; 7 bases are shared with TRBD2. CDR1 LNHDA and CDR2 SQIVND come from the germline V gene (reference sequence). This CDR3 is built from 14 residues. J lost 0 bases, V lost 7 bases, and 2 bases had no gene match. The CDR3 DNA reads as TGTGCCAGTACAGCGGGATCGAACACCGGGGAGCTGTTTTTT. It is translated as CASTAGSNTGELFF.

This chain joins TRBV4-1 and TRBJ2-7; D call uncertain. The length of the CDR3 is 14 residues. V lost 0 bases, J lost 3 bases, and 9 bases lay in between. Germline CDR1 reads MGHRA; CDR2 reads YSYEKL. CDR3 nucleotide sequence: TGCGCCAGCAGCCAAGAAGCCCTTAACTACGAGCAGTACTTC. Encoded protein: CASSQEALNYEQYF.